This TCR beta chain was sequenced during a study of blood T cell repertoires in COVID-19 (dated by TCRdb to the early 2020s). About the full investigation: Samples from collaborators originated in the United States, Italy and Spain and spanned both the acute and convalescent phases of COVID-19. The repertoires were released in a freely available public database intended as a resource for research on the immune response to SARS-CoV-2. Where available, HLA class I and class II types were obtained from metadata supplied by the sample provider rather than from assay-based typing. The prospective study material was composed of cDNA or gDNA derived from T cells, B-cell-depleted T cells, or PBMCs. Deeply sampled blood TCRbeta repertoires from subjects exposed to, actively infected with, or recovered from COVID-19 were included in the dataset. Nearly every sample came with metadata listing a de-identified subject ID, COVID-19 status, age in years and sex. Samples were obtained from the ongoing ImmuneRACE study (first 160 participants) and from 1,000 to 1,500 subjects provided by 6 global collaborators.

Collaborating institutions collected whole blood in K2EDTA tubes following their own protocols. Collaborator samples were shipped for TCRbeta analysis as frozen whole blood, isolated PBMCs, or DNA extracted from either sample type. In the case of this clone: Its antigen is not yet known. There are no base qualities to consult, and no much larger clone falls within one base.

Summary of the overall study and its limitations: The quantity of clinical and demographic metadata differed by source and by participant and was supplied without curation.

TCRbeta CDR3 regions were amplified from genomic DNA by means of the immunoSEQ Assay, a bias-controlled multiplex PCR. The source study handled its data this way. The number of nucleated cells in each sample was estimated from the amplification of reference gene primers within the assay. To quantify the absolute abundance of each unique TCRbeta CDR3 rearrangement, sequence reads were collapsed and filtered. For each sample, productive Simpson clonality was calculated by taking the square root of Simpson's diversity index across productive rearrangements. Not all clones reach the TCRdb copy of this immuneACCESS table, which keeps in-frame sequences only. Checked studies attribute under half of the gap to unresolved V genes and leave the rest unexplained. For V, J and clone size, that table is used; D and trimming come from the DNA. The sample table lists 85,000 or so clones, roughly 90% of them with a count of one. Of the sample, 25% to 30% falls within the top ten clones.

The sample consisted of peripheral blood. The receptor's source is a man aged 50-59 years with active or convalescent COVID-19.

This receptor has the CDR3 CASRSGGSEKLFF. The base sequence is TGTGCCAGCAGGTCGGGGGGGAGTGAAAAACTGTTTTTT. Here the chain combines TRBV7-2 and TRBJ1-4; the best D guess is TRBD1, with 5 bases matching. Inclusive of the bounding cysteine and phenylalanine, the CDR3 is 13 residues long. Only the CDR3 region is kept as DNA, spanning 39 bases read in frame from base 1. Trimming at the junction amounts to 6 bases on V and 7 bases on J, and the germline ends lie 12 bases apart. As encoded in the germline V gene, CDR1 is SGHTA while CDR2 is FQGNSA.